Listed below are T cell receptor beta chains from one sample, sequenced in a study of T cell responses to AZD1222 COVID-19 vaccine. The protocol was immunoSEQ multiplex PCR, while the TCRdb copy is restricted to in-frame clones and leaves out a portion. The sample has 95,000 to 150,000 clones, about 90% seen once. Source: peripheral blood, taken on day 0 of AZD1222 vaccination. These receptors all stem from an adult in good health. Each CDR3 is given without its conserved first and last residue.

v_call	j_call	cdr3_length	cdr3_aa
TRBV2	TRBJ2-1	11	ASRLDQGAEQF
TRBV30	TRBJ1-1	13	AWSLGQGRLTEAF
TRBV18	TRBJ2-5	12	ASSPPGSTETQY
TRBV5-4	TRBJ1-3	14	ASSLNQGASGNTIY
TRBV7-2	TRBJ1-1	12	ASSLVQGNTEAF
TRBV4-1	TRBJ1-2	15	ASSQVMYPGQVYGYT
TRBV3-1/TRBV3-2	TRBJ1-1	11	ASQGGAATEAF
TRBV20-1	TRBJ1-1	9	SADDSQRAF
TRBV2	TRBJ1-5	11	ASSGPSNQPQH
TRBV12-3/TRBV12-4	TRBJ2-7	10	ASRPGLYEQY